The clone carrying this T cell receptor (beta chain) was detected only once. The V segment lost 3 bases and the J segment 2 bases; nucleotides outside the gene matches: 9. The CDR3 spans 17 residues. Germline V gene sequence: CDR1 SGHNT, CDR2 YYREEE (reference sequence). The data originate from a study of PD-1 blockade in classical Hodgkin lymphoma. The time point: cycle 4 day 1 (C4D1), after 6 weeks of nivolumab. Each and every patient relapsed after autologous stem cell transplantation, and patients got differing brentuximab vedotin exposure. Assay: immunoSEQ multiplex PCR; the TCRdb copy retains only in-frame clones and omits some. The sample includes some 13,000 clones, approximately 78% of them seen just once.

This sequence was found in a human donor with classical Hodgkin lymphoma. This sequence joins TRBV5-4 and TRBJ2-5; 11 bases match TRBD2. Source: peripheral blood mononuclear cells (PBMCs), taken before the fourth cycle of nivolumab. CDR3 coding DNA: TGTGCCAGCAGCTCCCCCCTTAGCGGGGGGGGACAAGAGACCCAGTACTTC. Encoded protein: CASSSPLSGGGQETQYF.